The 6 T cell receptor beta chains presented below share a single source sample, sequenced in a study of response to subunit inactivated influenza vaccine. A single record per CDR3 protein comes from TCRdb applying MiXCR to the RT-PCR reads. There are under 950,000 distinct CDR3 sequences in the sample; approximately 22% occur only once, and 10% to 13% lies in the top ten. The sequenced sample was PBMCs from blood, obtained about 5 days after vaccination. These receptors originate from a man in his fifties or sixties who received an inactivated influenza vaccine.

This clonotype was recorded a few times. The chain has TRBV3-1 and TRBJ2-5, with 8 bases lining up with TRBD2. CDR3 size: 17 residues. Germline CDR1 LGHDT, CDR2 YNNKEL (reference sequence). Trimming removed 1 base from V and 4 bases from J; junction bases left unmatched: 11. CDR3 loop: CASSQGEGLAIRETQYF. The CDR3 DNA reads TGTGCCAGCAGCCAAGGTGAAGGACTAGCAATACGAGAGACCCAGTACTTC.

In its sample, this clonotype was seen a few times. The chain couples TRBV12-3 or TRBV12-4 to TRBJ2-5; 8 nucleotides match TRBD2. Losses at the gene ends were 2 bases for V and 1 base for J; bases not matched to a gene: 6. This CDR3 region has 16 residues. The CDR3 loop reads CASSLWGGGTQETQYF. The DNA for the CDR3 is TGTGCCAGCAGTTTATGGGGCGGGGGGACCCAAGAGACCCAGTACTTC.

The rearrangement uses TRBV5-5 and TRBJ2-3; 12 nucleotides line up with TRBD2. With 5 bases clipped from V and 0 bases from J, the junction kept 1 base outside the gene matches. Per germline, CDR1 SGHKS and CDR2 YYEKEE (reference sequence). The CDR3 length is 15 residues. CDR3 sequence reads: CASRGTSGSTDTQYF. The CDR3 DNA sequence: TGTGCCAGCAGGGGGACTAGCGGGAGCACAGATACGCAGTATTTT.

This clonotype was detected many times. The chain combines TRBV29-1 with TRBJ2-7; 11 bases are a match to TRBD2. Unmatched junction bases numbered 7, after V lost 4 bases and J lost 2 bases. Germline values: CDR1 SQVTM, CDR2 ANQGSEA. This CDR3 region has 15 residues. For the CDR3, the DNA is TGCAGCGTTGGTGGGACTAGCGGACGAACCTACGAGCAGTACTTC. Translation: CSVGGTSGRTYEQYF.

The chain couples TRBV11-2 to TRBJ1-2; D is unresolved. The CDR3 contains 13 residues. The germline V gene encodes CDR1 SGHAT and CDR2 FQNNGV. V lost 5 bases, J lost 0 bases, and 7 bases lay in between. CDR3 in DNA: TGTGCCAGCAGCCCACCGCCTAACTATGGCTACACCTTC. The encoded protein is CASSPPPNYGYTF.

The DNA of the CDR3 is TGCGCCAGCACCAACTTGACAGGCGACTCGGTTGAAGCTTTCTTT. This encodes CASTNLTGDSVEAFF. The chain links TRBV4-1 to TRBJ1-1; D may be TRBD1 (6 bases). The CDR3 extends over 15 amino acids. The V and J ends lost 7 bases and 7 bases respectively, with 22 bases between them. Germline V gene data show CDR1 as MGHRA and CDR2 as YSYEKL.